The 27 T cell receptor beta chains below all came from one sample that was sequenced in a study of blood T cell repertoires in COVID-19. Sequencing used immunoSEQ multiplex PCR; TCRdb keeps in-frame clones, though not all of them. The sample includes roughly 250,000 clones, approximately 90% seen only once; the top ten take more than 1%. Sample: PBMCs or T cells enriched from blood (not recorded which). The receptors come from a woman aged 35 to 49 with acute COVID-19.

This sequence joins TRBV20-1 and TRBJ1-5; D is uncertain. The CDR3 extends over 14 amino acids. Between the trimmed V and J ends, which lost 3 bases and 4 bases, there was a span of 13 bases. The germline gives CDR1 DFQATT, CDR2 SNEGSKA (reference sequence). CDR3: CSASPPGANQPQHF. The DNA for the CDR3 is TGCAGTGCTAGTCCCCCGGGAGCTAATCAGCCCCAGCATTTT.

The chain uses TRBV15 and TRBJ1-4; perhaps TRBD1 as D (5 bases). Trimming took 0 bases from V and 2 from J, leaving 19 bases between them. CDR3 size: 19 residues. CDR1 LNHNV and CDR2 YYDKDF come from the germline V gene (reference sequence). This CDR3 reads CATSRDQTRGRATNEKLFF. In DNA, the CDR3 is TGTGCCACCAGCAGAGATCAGACAAGGGGAAGAGCGACTAATGAAAAACTGTTTTTT.

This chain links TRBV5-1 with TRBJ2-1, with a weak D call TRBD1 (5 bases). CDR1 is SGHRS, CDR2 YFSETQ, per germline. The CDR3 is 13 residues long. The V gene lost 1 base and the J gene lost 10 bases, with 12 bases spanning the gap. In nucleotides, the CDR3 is TGCGCCAGCAGCTTGAGGAATCGACAGGAGCAGTTCTTC. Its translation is CASSLRNRQEQFF.

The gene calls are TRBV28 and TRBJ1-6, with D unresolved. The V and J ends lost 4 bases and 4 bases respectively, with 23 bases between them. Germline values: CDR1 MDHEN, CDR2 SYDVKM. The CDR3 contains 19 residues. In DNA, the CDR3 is TGTGCCAGCAGTTCAATAGACTCATATAATTCACCATATAATTCACCCCTCCACTTT. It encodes CASSSIDSYNSPYNSPLHF.

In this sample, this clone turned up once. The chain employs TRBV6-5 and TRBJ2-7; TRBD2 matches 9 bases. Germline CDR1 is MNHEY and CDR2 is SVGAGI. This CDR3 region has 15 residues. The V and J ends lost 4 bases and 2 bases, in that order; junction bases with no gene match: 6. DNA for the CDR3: TGTGCCAGCAGTTCTGGGACTAGCCAGACCTACGAGCAGTACTTC. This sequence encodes CASSSGTSQTYEQYF.

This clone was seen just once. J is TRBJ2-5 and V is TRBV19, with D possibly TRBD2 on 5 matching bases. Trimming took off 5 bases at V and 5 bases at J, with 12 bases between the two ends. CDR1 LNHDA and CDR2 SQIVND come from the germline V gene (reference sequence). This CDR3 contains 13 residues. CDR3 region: CASSPEGLETQYF. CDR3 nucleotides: TGTGCCAGTAGTCCCGAGGGTTTGGAGACCCAGTACTTC.

The CDR3 nucleotides are TGTGCCACCAGTGATCCACTAGCGGGAGGTGGGGAGACCCAGTACTTC. The encoded protein is CATSDPLAGGGETQYF. The chain recombines TRBV24-1 with TRBJ2-5; 12 bases align to TRBD2. CDR3 length: 16 residues. CDR1 is KGHDR and CDR2 is SFDVKD in the germline V gene. V lost 3 bases and J lost 5; bases outside the gene matches: 6.

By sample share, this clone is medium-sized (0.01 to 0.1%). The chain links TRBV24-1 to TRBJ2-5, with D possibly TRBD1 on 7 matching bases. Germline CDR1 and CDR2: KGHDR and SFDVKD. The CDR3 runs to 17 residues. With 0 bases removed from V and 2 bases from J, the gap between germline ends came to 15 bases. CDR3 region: CATSDLGTEGGQETQYF. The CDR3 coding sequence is TGTGCCACCAGTGATTTGGGGACAGAGGGAGGACAAGAGACCCAGTACTTC.

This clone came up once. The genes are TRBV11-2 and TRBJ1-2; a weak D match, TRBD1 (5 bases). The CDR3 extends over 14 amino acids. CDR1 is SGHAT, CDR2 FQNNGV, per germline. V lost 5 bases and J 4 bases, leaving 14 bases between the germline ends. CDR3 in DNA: TGTGCCAGCAGCCGAGAAGGGGTGGGCTATGGCTACACCTTC. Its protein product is CASSREGVGYGYTF. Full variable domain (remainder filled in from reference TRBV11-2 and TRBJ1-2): EAGVAQSPRYKIIEKRQSVAFWCNPISGHATLYWYQQILGQGPKLLIQFQNNGVVDDSQLPKDRFSAERLKGVDSTLKIQPAKLEDSAVYLCASSREGVGYGYTFGSGTRLTVV.

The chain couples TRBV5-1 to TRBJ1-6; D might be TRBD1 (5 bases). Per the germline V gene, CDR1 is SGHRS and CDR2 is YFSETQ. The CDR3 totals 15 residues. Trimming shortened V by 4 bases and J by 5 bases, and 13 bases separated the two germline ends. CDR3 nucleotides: TGCGCCAGCAGCCCCTCGGCAGGGCATAATTCACCCCTCCACTTT. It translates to CASSPSAGHNSPLHF.

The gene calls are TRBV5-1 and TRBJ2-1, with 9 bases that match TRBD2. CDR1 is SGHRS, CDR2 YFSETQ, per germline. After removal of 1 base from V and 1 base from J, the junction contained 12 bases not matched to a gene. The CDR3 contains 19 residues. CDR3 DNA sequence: TGCGCCAGCAGCTTGCACCCTAGCGGGACCGGCGGATCCTACAATGAGCAGTTCTTC. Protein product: CASSLHPSGTGGSYNEQFF.

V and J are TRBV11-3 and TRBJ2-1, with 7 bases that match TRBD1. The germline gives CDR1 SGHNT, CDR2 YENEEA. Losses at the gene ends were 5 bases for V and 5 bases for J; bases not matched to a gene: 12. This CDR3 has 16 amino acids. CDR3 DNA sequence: TGTGCCAGCAGCGAACAACAGGGGATGGGGAACAATGAGCAGTTCTTC. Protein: CASSEQQGMGNNEQFF.

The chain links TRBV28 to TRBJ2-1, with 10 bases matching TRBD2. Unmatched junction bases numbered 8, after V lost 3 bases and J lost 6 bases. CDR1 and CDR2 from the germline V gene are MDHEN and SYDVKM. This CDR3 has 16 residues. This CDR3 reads CASSFRPSGSGNEQFF. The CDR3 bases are TGTGCCAGCAGTTTCCGGCCTAGCGGGAGCGGCAATGAGCAGTTCTTC.

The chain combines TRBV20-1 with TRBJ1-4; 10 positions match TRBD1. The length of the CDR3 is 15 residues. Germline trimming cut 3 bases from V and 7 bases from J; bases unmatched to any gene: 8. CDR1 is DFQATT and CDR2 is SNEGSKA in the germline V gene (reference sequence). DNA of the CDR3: TGCAGTGCTAGTGTAGGGGGGACAGGGGTTGAAAAACTGTTTTTT. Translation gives CSASVGGTGVEKLFF.

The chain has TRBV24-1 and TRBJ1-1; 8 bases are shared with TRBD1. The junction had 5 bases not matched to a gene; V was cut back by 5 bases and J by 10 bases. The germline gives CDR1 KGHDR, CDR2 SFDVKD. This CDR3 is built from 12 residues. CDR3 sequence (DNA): TGTGCCACCAGTGCTCCAGGGGGCACAGCTTTCTTT. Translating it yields CATSAPGGTAFF.

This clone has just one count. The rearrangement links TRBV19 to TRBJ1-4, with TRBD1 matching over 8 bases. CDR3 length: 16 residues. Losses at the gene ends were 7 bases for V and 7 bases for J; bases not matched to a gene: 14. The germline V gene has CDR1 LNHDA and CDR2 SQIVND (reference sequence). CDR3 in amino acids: CASTLSPRGRFEKLFF. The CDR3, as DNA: TGTGCCAGTACTTTATCACCCAGGGGGCGATTTGAAAAACTGTTTTTT.

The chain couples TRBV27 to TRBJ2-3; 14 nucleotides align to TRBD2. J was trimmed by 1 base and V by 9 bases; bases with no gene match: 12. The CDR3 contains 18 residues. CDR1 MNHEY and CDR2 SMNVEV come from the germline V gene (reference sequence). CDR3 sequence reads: CARREGLAGVCGTDTQYF. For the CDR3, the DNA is TGTGCCAGGCGAGAGGGACTAGCGGGAGTTTGTGGCACAGATACGCAGTATTTT.

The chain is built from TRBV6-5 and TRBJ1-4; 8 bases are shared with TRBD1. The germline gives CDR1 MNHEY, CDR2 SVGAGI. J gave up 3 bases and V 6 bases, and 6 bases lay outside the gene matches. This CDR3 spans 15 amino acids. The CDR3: CASRRTGLANEKLFF. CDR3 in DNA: TGTGCCAGCAGGAGGACAGGGCTAGCTAATGAAAAACTGTTTTTT.

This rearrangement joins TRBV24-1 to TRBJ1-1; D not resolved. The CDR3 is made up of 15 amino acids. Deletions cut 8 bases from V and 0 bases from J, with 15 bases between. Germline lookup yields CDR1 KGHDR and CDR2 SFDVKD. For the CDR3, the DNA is TGTGCCACCAAACCAGTGGACTCCCTGAACACTGAAGCTTTCTTT. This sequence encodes CATKPVDSLNTEAFF.

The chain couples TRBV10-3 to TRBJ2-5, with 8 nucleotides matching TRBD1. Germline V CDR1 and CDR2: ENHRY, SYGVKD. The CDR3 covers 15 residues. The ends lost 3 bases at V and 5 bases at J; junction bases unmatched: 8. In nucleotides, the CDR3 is TGTGCCATCAGTGATCCAGGGGGCGGCAGGGAGACCCAGTACTTC. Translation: CAISDPGGGRETQYF.

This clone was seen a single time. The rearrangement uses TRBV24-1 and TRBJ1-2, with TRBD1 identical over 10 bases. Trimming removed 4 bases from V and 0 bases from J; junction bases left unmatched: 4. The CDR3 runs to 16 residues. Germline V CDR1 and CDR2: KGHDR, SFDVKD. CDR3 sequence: CATSDPGTGANYGYTF. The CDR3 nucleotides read TGTGCCACCAGTGACCCCGGGACAGGGGCTAACTATGGCTACACCTTC.

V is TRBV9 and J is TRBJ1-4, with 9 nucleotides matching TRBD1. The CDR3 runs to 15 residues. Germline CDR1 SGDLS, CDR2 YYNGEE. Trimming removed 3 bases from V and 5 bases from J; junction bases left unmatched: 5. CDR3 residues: CASSEEDRGNEKLFF. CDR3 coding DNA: TGTGCCAGCAGCGAAGAAGACAGGGGGAATGAAAAACTGTTTTTT.

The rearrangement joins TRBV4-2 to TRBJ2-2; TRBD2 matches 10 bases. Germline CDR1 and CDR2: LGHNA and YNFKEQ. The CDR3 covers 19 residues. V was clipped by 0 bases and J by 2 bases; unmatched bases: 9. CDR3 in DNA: TGTGCCAGCAGCCAAGATACGGCCCTAGCGGGAGAAAACACCGGGGAGCTGTTTTTT. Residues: CASSQDTALAGENTGELFF.

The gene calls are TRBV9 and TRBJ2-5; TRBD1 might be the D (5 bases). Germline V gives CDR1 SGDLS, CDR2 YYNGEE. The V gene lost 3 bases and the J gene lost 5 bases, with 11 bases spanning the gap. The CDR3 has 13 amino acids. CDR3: CASSARVGETQYF. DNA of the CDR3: TGTGCCAGCAGCGCCAGGGTAGGGGAGACCCAGTACTTC.

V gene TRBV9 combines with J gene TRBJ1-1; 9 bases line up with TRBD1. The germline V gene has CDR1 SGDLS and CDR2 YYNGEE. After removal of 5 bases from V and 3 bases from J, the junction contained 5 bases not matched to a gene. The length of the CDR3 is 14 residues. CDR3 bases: TGTGCCAGCAGTGCGGGACAGGGACACACTGAAGCTTTCTTT. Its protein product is CASSAGQGHTEAFF.

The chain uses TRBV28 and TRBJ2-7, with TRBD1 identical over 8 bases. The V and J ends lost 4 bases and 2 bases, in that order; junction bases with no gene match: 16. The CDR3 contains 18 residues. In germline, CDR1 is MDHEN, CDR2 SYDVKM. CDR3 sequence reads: CASSSPRLRQGSAYEQYF. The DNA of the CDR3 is TGTGCCAGCAGTTCCCCGAGACTTCGACAGGGGTCAGCCTACGAGCAGTACTTC.

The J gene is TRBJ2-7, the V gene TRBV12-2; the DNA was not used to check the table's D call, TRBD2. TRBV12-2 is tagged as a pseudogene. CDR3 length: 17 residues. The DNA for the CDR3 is TGTGCAAGTCGCTTACGGCTAGCGGGATTGCCGACCAGCGAGCAGTACGTC. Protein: CASRLRLAGLPTSEQYV.